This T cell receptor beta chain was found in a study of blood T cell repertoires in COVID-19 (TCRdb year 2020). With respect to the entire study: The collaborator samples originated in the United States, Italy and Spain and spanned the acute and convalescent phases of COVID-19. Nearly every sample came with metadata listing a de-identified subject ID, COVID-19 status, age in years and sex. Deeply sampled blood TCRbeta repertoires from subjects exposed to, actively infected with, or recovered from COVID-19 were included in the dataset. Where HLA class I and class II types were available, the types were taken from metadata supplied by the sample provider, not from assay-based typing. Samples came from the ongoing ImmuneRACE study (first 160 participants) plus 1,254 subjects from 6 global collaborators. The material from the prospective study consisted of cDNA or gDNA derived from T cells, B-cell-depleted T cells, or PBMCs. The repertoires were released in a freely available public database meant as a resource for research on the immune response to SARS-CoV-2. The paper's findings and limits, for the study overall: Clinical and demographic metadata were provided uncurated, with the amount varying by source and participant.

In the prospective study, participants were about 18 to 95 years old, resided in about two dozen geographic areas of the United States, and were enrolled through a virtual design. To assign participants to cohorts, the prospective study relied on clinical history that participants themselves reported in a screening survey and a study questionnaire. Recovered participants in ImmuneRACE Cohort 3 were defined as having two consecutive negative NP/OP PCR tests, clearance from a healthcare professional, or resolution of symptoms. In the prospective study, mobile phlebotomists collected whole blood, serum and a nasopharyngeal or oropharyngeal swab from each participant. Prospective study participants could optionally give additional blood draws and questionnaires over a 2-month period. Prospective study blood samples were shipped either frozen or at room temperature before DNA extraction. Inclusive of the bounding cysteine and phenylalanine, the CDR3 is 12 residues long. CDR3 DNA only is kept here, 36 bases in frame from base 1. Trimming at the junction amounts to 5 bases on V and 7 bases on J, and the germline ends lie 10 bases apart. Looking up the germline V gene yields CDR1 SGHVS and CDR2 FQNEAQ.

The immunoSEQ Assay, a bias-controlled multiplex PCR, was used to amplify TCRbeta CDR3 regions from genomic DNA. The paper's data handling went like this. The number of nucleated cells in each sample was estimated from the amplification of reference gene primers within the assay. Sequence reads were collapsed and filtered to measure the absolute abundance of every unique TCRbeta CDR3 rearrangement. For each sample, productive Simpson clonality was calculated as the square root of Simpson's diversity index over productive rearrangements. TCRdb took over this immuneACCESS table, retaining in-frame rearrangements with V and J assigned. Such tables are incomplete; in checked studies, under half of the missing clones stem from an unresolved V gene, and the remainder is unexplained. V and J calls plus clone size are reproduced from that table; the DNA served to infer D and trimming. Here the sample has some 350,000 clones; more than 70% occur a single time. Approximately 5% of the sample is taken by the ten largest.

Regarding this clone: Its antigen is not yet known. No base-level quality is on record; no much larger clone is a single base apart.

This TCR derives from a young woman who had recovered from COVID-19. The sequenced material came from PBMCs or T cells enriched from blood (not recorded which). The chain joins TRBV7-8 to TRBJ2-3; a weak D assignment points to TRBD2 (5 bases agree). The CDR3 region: CASSPDFYTQYF. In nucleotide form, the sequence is TGTGCCAGCAGCCCGGACTTCTATACGCAGTATTTT.